These T cell receptor beta chains were read from a single sample in a study of shared clonotypes between healthy human individuals. Clones were sequenced by immunoSEQ multiplex PCR, and TCRdb holds only the in-frame ones, with some missing. The sample consists of 850,000 to 1,200,000 clones, around four fifths of them appearing once. The source material was memory CD4+ T cells sorted from blood. These TCRs come from a man between 18 and 29 years old in good health. Each CDR3 is given with its conserved first and last residue. The D gene is left open where the match is weak. Only part of the rows carry a size: once, few, many, or a class if the clone is expanded.

J	size	V	D	CDR3	DNA
TRBJ2-1	-	TRBV4-3	-	CASSQASVQFF	TGCGCCAGCAGCCAAGCTTCCGTGCAGTTCTTC
TRBJ1-4	-	TRBV30	TRBD1	CAWSGQGNEKLFF	TGTGCCTGGAGCGGACAGGGTAATGAAAAACTGTTTTTT
TRBJ1-2	-	TRBV6-1	-	CASSLQAGTNYGYTF	TGTGCCAGCAGCCTCCAGGCAGGCACTAACTATGGCTACACCTTC
TRBJ2-1	-	TRBV7-2	TRBD2	CASRPSGRPDEQFF	TGTGCCAGCAGGCCTAGCGGGAGACCAGATGAGCAGTTCTTC
TRBJ1-6	-	TRBV6-6	TRBD1	CASKGTADNSPLHF	TGTGCCAGCAAAGGGACAGCAGATAATTCACCCCTCCACTTT
TRBJ2-1	-	TRBV6-5	-	CASSRSGEQFF	TGTGCCAGCAGTCGGTCAGGAGAGCAGTTCTTC
TRBJ1-2	-	TRBV30	-	CAWSVLGSSYGYTF	TGTGCCTGGAGTGTACTGGGGTCGAGCTATGGCTACACCTTC
TRBJ2-1	-	TRBV7-9	-	CASSPPGVGYNEQFF	TGTGCCAGCAGCCCACCGGGGGTAGGATACAATGAGCAGTTCTTC
TRBJ2-5	-	TRBV5-1	-	CASSLGGEGVETQYF	TGCGCCAGCAGCTTGGGGGGAGAAGGGGTTGAGACCCAGTACTTC
TRBJ2-3	-	TRBV6-5	-	CASSPSGPSTDTQYF	TGTGCCAGCAGCCCGAGCGGGCCGAGCACAGATACGCAGTATTTT
TRBJ1-1	-	TRBV6-6	-	CASSETGKGEAFF	TGTGCCAGCAGTGAGACGGGTAAGGGTGAAGCTTTCTTT
TRBJ2-5	-	TRBV7-9	TRBD2	CASSPAGGPQETQYF	TGTGCCAGCAGCCCGGCGGGGGGGCCACAAGAGACCCAGTACTTC
TRBJ2-3	few	TRBV5-1	TRBD1	CASSLGQGDADTQYF	TGCGCCAGCAGCTTGGGACAGGGAGACGCAGATACGCAGTATTTT
TRBJ2-3	-	TRBV6-5	-	CASRPSGDTQYF	TGTGCCAGCAGGCCCTCGGGGGATACGCAGTATTTT
TRBJ1-1	once	TRBV6-5	-	CATLRSGAEAFF	TGTGCCACCCTCAGGTCGGGGGCCGAAGCTTTCTTT
TRBJ2-5	-	TRBV21-1	-	CASSTCRTQYF	TGTGCCAGCAGCACCTGCCGGACCCAGTACTTC
TRBJ2-1	-	TRBV5-1	-	CASSLAEQGLSYNEQFF	TGCGCCAGCAGCTTGGCAGAGCAGGGGCTCTCCTACAATGAGCAGTTCTTC
TRBJ2-2	-	TRBV5-4	TRBD1	CASSPGGTGVTGELFF	TGTGCCAGCAGCCCAGGGGGGACAGGGGTCACCGGGGAGCTGTTTTTT
TRBJ2-7	-	TRBV11-2	TRBD2	CASSWRGVAGGGEQYF	TGTGCCAGCAGCTGGCGGGGCGTAGCCGGGGGAGGGGAGCAGTACTTC
TRBJ2-5	-	TRBV5-1	-	CASSLDLAIQETQYF	TGCGCCAGCAGCTTGGATTTAGCGATCCAAGAGACCCAGTACTTC
TRBJ2-3	-	TRBV19	TRBD2	CASSIGAGLALGTDTQYF	TGTGCCAGTAGTATTGGAGCCGGACTAGCGCTAGGCACAGATACGCAGTATTTT
TRBJ1-1	-	TRBV5-8	-	CASSLGLLNTEAFF	TGTGCCAGCAGCTTGGGCCTACTAAACACTGAAGCTTTCTTT
TRBJ2-2	-	TRBV4-1	-	CASSQGLLEHFAGELFF	TGCGCCAGCAGCCAAGGACTACTGGAGCACTTCGCCGGGGAGCTGTTTTTT
TRBJ2-1	-	TRBV7-2	TRBD2	CASSQVAGATYNEQFF	TGTGCCAGCAGCCAAGTAGCGGGGGCTACCTACAATGAGCAGTTCTTC
TRBJ1-5	-	TRBV6-6	-	CASSYESNQPQHF	TGTGCCAGCAGTTACGAATCTAATCAGCCCCAGCATTTT
TRBJ1-2	few	TRBV5-1	-	CASSLDRNYGYTF	TGCGCCAGCAGCTTGGACCGTAACTATGGCTACACCTTC
TRBJ2-5	-	TRBV12-5	-	CASGLVRGQETQYF	TGTGCTAGTGGTTTGGTGAGGGGTCAAGAGACCCAGTACTTC
TRBJ2-1	-	TRBV6-5	TRBD2	CASVITGGPGEQFF	TGTGCCAGCGTAATCACGGGAGGGCCAGGTGAGCAGTTCTTC
TRBJ2-7	few	TRBV4-1	TRBD2	CASSQEDLASGNYEQYF	TGCGCCAGCAGCCAAGAAGACCTAGCTAGCGGGAACTACGAGCAGTACTTC